Each of the 29 T cell receptor beta chains below was sequenced from the same sample in a study of molecular identifiers for immune sequencing clone quantification (dated by TCRdb to 2016 to 2019). The method behind the library was PCR. The instrument given in TCRdb is NextSeq 500. Clones were called with MiXCR by TCRdb after fastp trimmed the public reads at Q25, and only in-frame beta chains were retained. For every CDR3 protein sequence, its rows merge into one entry that carries the most common genes and DNA. This sample holds 490,000 or so distinct CDR3 sequences; roughly 25% were observed only once. The top ten clones comprise over 0.6% of the sample. Sequenced input: naive CD8+ T cells from blood, with Jurkat cell RNA spiked in. This specimen's cell subset or site label, per the study, means: FACS-sorted CD8+CD4-CCR7+CD45RA+ naive T cells. Receptors were obtained from a human donor in good health. Some libraries in this study had Jurkat cell RNA spiked in.

The chain carries TRBV20-1 and TRBJ1-5; D may be TRBD1 (6 bases). CDR3 length equals 16 residues. Trimming removed 6 bases from V and 3 bases from J, with 21 bases in between. Germline values: CDR1 DFQATT, CDR2 SNEGSKA (reference sequence). As DNA, the CDR3 is TGCAGTGCAATTGGAAGGCCCCGGACAGCCAATCAGCCCCAGCATTTT. This gives the protein CSAIGRPRTANQPQHF.

The rearrangement links TRBV4-3 to TRBJ2-3; D is ambiguous. CDR1 and CDR2 (germline): LGHNA, YSLEER. The CDR3 runs 15 residues. V lost 3 bases to trimming and J lost 4 bases, with 14 bases between them. Here the CDR3 reads CASSQDPQTADTQYF. The CDR3 nucleotides read TGCGCCAGCAGCCAGGACCCTCAGACGGCAGATACGCAGTATTTT.

This clonotype was observed a handful of times. This chain uses TRBV18 with TRBJ1-4; 7 bases map to TRBD1. The ends lost 6 bases at V and 5 bases at J; junction bases unmatched: 15. This CDR3 has 17 amino acids. Germline CDR1 reads KGHSH; CDR2 reads LQKENI. The CDR3 DNA follows: TGTGCCAGCTCGCGACAGGGCCCGCCGGTGTGGAATGAAAAACTGTTTTTT. Its protein is CASSRQGPPVWNEKLFF.

Ten or more counts support this clonotype. The chain has TRBV7-9 and TRBJ1-5, with TRBD1 identical over 7 bases. The V and J ends lost 4 bases and 4 bases, in that order; junction bases with no gene match: 7. The CDR3 covers 15 residues. The V gene's germline CDR1 is SEHNR and CDR2 FQNEAQ (reference sequence). In DNA, the CDR3 is TGTGCCAGCAGCTCCGACAGGGCCCTGAATCAGCCCCAGCATTTT. Residues: CASSSDRALNQPQHF.

This clonotype has just a few counts. This chain joins TRBV15 and TRBJ2-7; no definite D call. Trimming pared 0 bases from V and 0 bases from J, leaving 12 bases between. CDR1 is LNHNV and CDR2 is YYDKDF in the germline V gene (reference sequence). The CDR3 is made up of 16 amino acids. CDR3 nucleotide sequence: TGTGCCACCAGCAGAGATTCGTACATGAGCTCCTACGAGCAGTACTTC. Protein sequence: CATSRDSYMSSYEQYF.

A note on this clonotype: Relative to the germline gene, one junction end is altered; a read error may explain this. The J gene is TRBJ1-4, the V gene TRBV7-9; possible D gene TRBD1, 6 bases. Germline V gene data show CDR1 as SEHNR and CDR2 as FQNEAQ (reference sequence). The CDR3 has 15 residues. The CDR3 bases are TGTGCCCGCAGCAGGGGACCGGGGGCAGATGAAAACCTGTTTTTT. This sequence encodes CARSRGPGADENLFF.

A few counts support this clonotype. One end of the junction is discordant with germline, which a read error may explain. This chain links TRBV20-1 with TRBJ2-3, with D perhaps matching TRBD2 (6 bases). This CDR3 region has 19 residues. The V gene's germline CDR1 is DFQATT and CDR2 SNEGSKA (reference sequence). The CDR3 reads CSARAHLTNGGESTDTQYF. CDR3 DNA: TGCAGTGCCAGAGCCCACCTAACCAACGGCGGGGAAAGCACAGATACGCAGTATTTT.

This clonotype was observed at least ten times. This chain joins TRBV29-1 and TRBJ2-7; D might be TRBD1 (7 bases). This CDR3 is 14 amino acids long. V was shortened by 0 bases and J by 1 base, with 10 bases between the two germline ends. The germline gives CDR1 SQVTM, CDR2 ANQGSEA. CDR3 sequence: CSVEEAGGSYEQYF. The CDR3 coding sequence is TGCAGCGTTGAAGAGGCAGGGGGGTCCTACGAGCAGTACTTC.

This clonotype was detected many times. The chain links TRBV29-1 to TRBJ1-1; 11 bases fit TRBD1. Germline CDR1 SQVTM, CDR2 ANQGSEA. V shed 8 bases, J shed 4 bases, and the junction held 15 bases outside the gene matches. The CDR3 loop spans 16 amino acids. Here the CDR3 reads CSLPGTGGKGGTEAFF. The CDR3 nucleotides are TGCAGCCTACCCGGGACAGGGGGAAAGGGGGGCACTGAAGCTTTCTTT.

There are many counts of this clonotype. The V gene is TRBV19, the J gene TRBJ1-5; D unclear. The germline V and J ends were trimmed by 7 bases and 1 base, with 11 bases remaining between them. Germline CDR1 is LNHDA and CDR2 is SQIVND (reference sequence). This CDR3 is 14 amino acids long. The DNA of the CDR3 is TGTGCCAGTACTAATTTACCAAGCAATCAGCCCCAGCATTTT. Residues: CASTNLPSNQPQHF.

The table lists this clonotype with a few counts. V usage is TRBV4-1 and J usage is TRBJ2-1, with D possibly being TRBD2 (6 bases). CDR3 length: 15 residues. CDR1 and CDR2 (germline): MGHRA, YSYEKL. The V end was cut by 0 bases, the J end by 3 bases, with 9 bases between. The CDR3 coding sequence is TGCGCCAGCAGCCAAGATCGCGGGGACTACAATGAGCAGTTCTTC. It encodes CASSQDRGDYNEQFF.

The rearrangement uses TRBV6-2 or TRBV6-3 and TRBJ1-5, with D possibly matching TRBD1 (6 bases). This CDR3 contains 14 residues. The V and J ends lost 2 bases and 2 bases respectively, with 7 bases between them. Germline V gives CDR1 MNHEY, CDR2 SVGEGT. The CDR3 nucleotides read TGTGCCAGCAGTTACGAGGGGGGCAATCAGCCCCAGCATTTT. Translating it yields CASSYEGGNQPQHF.

On this clonotype: The CDR3 does not close with the conserved phenylalanine or tryptophan, likely indicating a read error. The rearrangement uses TRBV19 and TRBJ2-7, with a tentative D call TRBD1 (6 bases). V was shortened by 4 bases and J by 1 base, with 11 bases between the two germline ends. Germline CDR1 reads LNHDA; CDR2 reads SQIVND (reference sequence). This CDR3 region has 14 residues. Here the CDR3 DNA reads TGTGCCAGTAGTACCACTACAGGGTCCTACGAGCAGTACTAC. This encodes CASSTTTGSYEQYY.

As regards this clonotype: Since a much larger clone is just one base distant, this may be a read error. This chain uses TRBV12-3 or TRBV12-4 with TRBJ2-7; TRBD2 aligns across 7 bases. Losses at the gene ends were 1 base for V and 2 bases for J; bases not matched to a gene: 11. The CDR3 totals 17 residues. CDR3 bases: TGTGCCAGCAGTTTAGAGGTGCTGAGCGGGGACCCCTACGAGCAGTACTTC. The encoded protein is CASSLEVLSGDPYEQYF.

The rearrangement joins TRBV20-1 to TRBJ2-7, with 7 positions matching TRBD1. Germline trimming cut 3 bases from V and 1 base from J; bases unmatched to any gene: 3. CDR1 DFQATT and CDR2 SNEGSKA come from the germline V gene (reference sequence). This CDR3 is built from 13 residues. The CDR3 sequence is CSARTGFSYEQYF. CDR3 nucleotide sequence: TGCAGTGCTAGGACAGGGTTTTCCTACGAGCAGTACTTC.

At least ten counts were recorded for this clonotype. The rearrangement joins TRBV4-3 to TRBJ2-3; possibly TRBD1 for D (5 bases). Germline V gene sequence: CDR1 LGHNA, CDR2 YSLEER. The CDR3 runs 15 residues. Trimming took off 0 bases at V and 4 bases at J, with 11 bases between the two ends. This chain's CDR3 is CASSQDPGLADTQYF. The CDR3 DNA follows: TGCGCCAGCAGCCAAGATCCAGGGTTAGCAGATACGCAGTATTTT.

V usage is TRBV19 and J usage is TRBJ2-7; 7 bases are a match to TRBD1. The CDR3 has 14 residues. CDR1 is LNHDA, CDR2 SQIVND, per germline (reference sequence). V lost 4 bases, J lost 3 bases, and 6 bases stayed unmatched. CDR3 sequence reads: CASSRGQEVYEQYF. CDR3 in DNA: TGTGCCAGTAGTAGAGGACAGGAGGTCTACGAGCAGTACTTC.

The CDR3 is CASSFTGSGLYSNQPQHF. For the CDR3, the DNA is TGTGCCAGCAGTTTTACCGGCAGCGGATTGTATAGCAATCAGCCCCAGCATTTT. This chain connects TRBV28 to TRBJ1-5, with D unclear. Germline CDR1 reads MDHEN; CDR2 reads SYDVKM. The V and J ends lost 3 bases and 0 bases respectively, with 18 bases between them. The CDR3 runs to 18 residues.

V usage is TRBV28 and J usage is TRBJ2-5; D may be TRBD1 or TRBD2 (6 bases each). Germline values: CDR1 MDHEN, CDR2 SYDVKM. The CDR3 covers 16 residues. Trimming left V 10 bases short and J 4 bases short, with 25 bases between. The CDR3 loop is CANRQWDRGRGETQYF. CDR3 nucleotides: TGTGCCAACAGGCAATGGGATCGGGGGCGCGGAGAGACCCAGTACTTC.

This clonotype was seen a handful of times. J is TRBJ2-3 and V is TRBV13; D may be TRBD2 (5 bases). The V gene's germline CDR1 is PRHDT and CDR2 FYEKMQ (reference sequence). The CDR3 is 15 amino acids. Trimming pared 5 bases from V and 0 bases from J, leaving 12 bases between. Here the CDR3 reads CASSHTAESTDTQYF. CDR3 DNA sequence: TGTGCCAGCAGCCATACAGCGGAAAGCACAGATACGCAGTATTTT. The variable domain in full, with the rest retrieved from reference TRBV13 and TRBJ2-3, is AAGVIQSPRHLIKEKRETATLKCYPIPRHDTVYWYQQGPGQDPQFLISFYEKMQSDKGSIPDRFSAQQFSDYHSELNMSSLELGDSALYFCASSHTAESTDTQYFGPGTRLTVL.

V gene TRBV19 combines with J gene TRBJ2-1; the match to TRBD2 covers 7 bases. Losses at the gene ends were 2 bases for V and 7 bases for J; bases not matched to a gene: 8. Germline CDR1 reads LNHDA; CDR2 reads SQIVND (reference sequence). The CDR3 consists of 15 residues. CDR3 bases: TGTGCCAGTAGTATATCAGGGAGGGGAGTTAATGAGCAGTTCTTC. It codes for CASSISGRGVNEQFF. The full variable domain, its missing parts supplied by reference TRBV19 and TRBJ2-1, is DGGITQSPKYLFRKEGQNVTLSCEQNLNHDAMYWYRQDPGQGLRLIYYSQIVNDFQKGDIAEGYSVSREKKESFPLTVTSAQKNPTAFYLCASSISGRGVNEQFFGPGTRLTVL.

The chain joins TRBV20-1 to TRBJ1-5, with 9 bases aligning to TRBD1. The germline CDR1 and CDR2 sequences are DFQATT and SNEGSKA (reference sequence). Germline trimming cut 6 bases from V and 7 bases from J; bases unmatched to any gene: 4. This CDR3 has 12 residues. The CDR3 sequence is CSARQGEQPQHF. The CDR3, as DNA: TGCAGTGCCCGACAGGGGGAACAGCCCCAGCATTTT.

This sequence joins TRBV27 and TRBJ2-7, with TRBD1 matching over 9 bases. V was clipped by 6 bases and J by 7 bases; unmatched bases: 7. CDR3 length: 13 amino acids. Germline lookup yields CDR1 MNHEY and CDR2 SMNVEV (reference sequence). The CDR3 DNA reads as TGTGCCAGCAGCCCACAGGGGGCGCTTGAGCAGTACTTC. Its translation: CASSPQGALEQYF.

Ten or more counts support this clonotype. The CDR3 here is CASSRQSGQGSYEQYF. The CDR3 bases are TGTGCCAGCAGCCGACAGTCCGGACAGGGCTCCTACGAGCAGTACTTC. The rearrangement links TRBV7-9 to TRBJ2-7; TRBD1 matches 8 bases. Unmatched junction bases numbered 9, after V lost 5 bases and J lost 0 bases. The V gene's germline CDR1 is SEHNR and CDR2 FQNEAQ (reference sequence). The CDR3 has 16 amino acids. Complete variable domain (other parts from reference TRBV7-9 and TRBJ2-7): DTGVSQNPRHKITKRGQNVTFRCDPISEHNRLYWYRQTLGQGPEFLTYFQNEAQLEKSRLLSDRFSAERPKGSFSTLEIQRTEQGDSAMYLCASSRQSGQGSYEQYFGPGTRLTVT.

CDR3 DNA sequence: TGTGCCAGCAGCTTCTTTCCGGAGACAGATACGCAGTATTTT. Translating gives CASSFFPETDTQYF. The chain recombines TRBV11-2 with TRBJ2-3, with D unresolved. V was clipped by 3 bases and J by 3 bases, with 10 bases between them. CDR3 length: 14 residues. The germline gives CDR1 SGHAT, CDR2 FQNNGV.

This clonotype was seen at least ten times. This rearrangement joins TRBV2 to TRBJ1-1; D might be TRBD1 (6 bases). The CDR3 contains 14 residues. Germline V gene lookup returns CDR1 SNHLY and CDR2 FYNNEI. V lost 3 bases to trimming and J lost 13 bases, with 21 bases between them. The CDR3 is CASSERAGALMGFF. The CDR3 DNA follows: TGTGCCAGCAGTGAGAGGGCAGGGGCCCTCATGGGTTTCTTT.

This clonotype was counted a few times. CDR3 nucleotides: TGTGCCAGCACTCCCCTGACTGGCGCTGAAGCTTTCTTT. This translates into CASTPLTGAEAFF. This chain connects TRBV27 to TRBJ1-1; D ambiguous. Trimming left V 7 bases short and J 6 bases short, with 15 bases between. Germline V gene data show CDR1 as MNHEY and CDR2 as SMNVEV (reference sequence). This CDR3 is 13 amino acids long.

There are a few counts of this clonotype. This rearrangement joins TRBV12-3 or TRBV12-4 to TRBJ2-5, with 9 bases aligning to TRBD2. V was pared by 9 bases and J by 4 bases, with 6 bases of the junction left unmatched. The CDR3 contains 13 residues. The CDR3 region is CASKPGLAETQYF. For the CDR3, the DNA is TGTGCCAGTAAACCGGGACTAGCAGAGACCCAGTACTTC.

This clonotype showed up many times. The chain recombines TRBV13 with TRBJ2-3; 9 bases line up with TRBD1. The length of the CDR3 is 15 residues. V was clipped by 4 bases and J by 4 bases; unmatched bases: 6. Germline CDR1 reads PRHDT; CDR2 reads FYEKMQ (reference sequence). This CDR3 is CASSSRDRVPDTQYF. In DNA, the CDR3 is TGTGCCAGCAGCTCCCGGGACAGGGTCCCAGATACGCAGTATTTT.